This is a list of T cell receptor beta chains from one sample in a study of T cells expressing NK-cell markers. Reanalyzing the 5' RACE reads, TCRdb keeps one entry per CDR3 protein, without DNA. This sample's table has some 600,000 distinct CDR3 sequences. Sequencing was carried out using blood T cells: a sorted CD56 or NKG2C T cell subset, CD4+ or CD8+ T cells, or bulk PBMC T cells (not recorded which). These receptor sequences come from a man aged 18 to 29 in good health. CDR3s include the opening cysteine and the closing phenylalanine or tryptophan. Each record gives: CDR3 protein, V gene, J gene.

cdr3_aa: CASSQDANNEQNYGYTF
v_call: TRBV3-1
j_call: TRBJ1-2

cdr3_aa: CASSTDKTILRGSNEQFF
v_call: TRBV12-3/TRBV12-4
j_call: TRBJ2-1

cdr3_aa: CASTPEWGRSSYNEQFF
v_call: TRBV4-1
j_call: TRBJ2-1

cdr3_aa: CAISGTGGIGQPQHF
v_call: TRBV10-3
j_call: TRBJ1-5

cdr3_aa: CASSGRDWNSPLHF
v_call: TRBV5-1
j_call: TRBJ1-6

cdr3_aa: CAITPGRALGDTQYF
v_call: TRBV10-3
j_call: TRBJ2-3

cdr3_aa: CASRAQDYAGELFF
v_call: TRBV3-1
j_call: TRBJ2-2

cdr3_aa: CASSLSPGAAYGYTF
v_call: TRBV5-1
j_call: TRBJ1-2

cdr3_aa: CASRALTEAFF
v_call: TRBV7-9
j_call: TRBJ1-1

cdr3_aa: CSARDPGNNEQFF
v_call: TRBV20-1
j_call: TRBJ2-1

cdr3_aa: CASSRAGTDTEAFF
v_call: TRBV6-5
j_call: TRBJ1-1

cdr3_aa: CSASEIVASSYEQYF
v_call: TRBV20-1
j_call: TRBJ2-7

cdr3_aa: CASSYDRAQEYQETQYF
v_call: TRBV6-5
j_call: TRBJ2-5

cdr3_aa: CATSDHRQGDSGANVLTF
v_call: TRBV24-1
j_call: TRBJ2-6

cdr3_aa: CAWSISDSYNEQFF
v_call: TRBV30
j_call: TRBJ2-1

cdr3_aa: CASSPRQPHNEKLFF
v_call: TRBV18
j_call: TRBJ1-4

cdr3_aa: CASSTWPTNTQYF
v_call: TRBV28
j_call: TRBJ2-3

cdr3_aa: CASSTYVGQGNTEAFF
v_call: TRBV7-9
j_call: TRBJ1-1

cdr3_aa: CASRSYGSSTDTQYF
v_call: TRBV11-2
j_call: TRBJ2-3

cdr3_aa: CSAREGGQISGNTIYF
v_call: TRBV20-1
j_call: TRBJ1-3

cdr3_aa: CASSPHQGGRNEQFF
v_call: TRBV11-2
j_call: TRBJ2-1

cdr3_aa: CASSLWGTGYYIQYF
v_call: TRBV5-6
j_call: TRBJ2-4

cdr3_aa: CSAPDRLRLTDTQYF
v_call: TRBV20-1
j_call: TRBJ2-3

cdr3_aa: CASSIKGGLAGGGTYNEQFF
v_call: TRBV6-2/TRBV6-3
j_call: TRBJ2-1

cdr3_aa: CASSHLGRRNEQFF
v_call: TRBV3-1
j_call: TRBJ2-1

cdr3_aa: CASSSMGGRRNQPQHF
v_call: TRBV7-9
j_call: TRBJ1-5

cdr3_aa: CSATRGRPNVYQPQHF
v_call: TRBV20-1
j_call: TRBJ1-5

cdr3_aa: CATESGANTGELFF
v_call: TRBV12-3/TRBV12-4
j_call: TRBJ2-2

cdr3_aa: CASSLTGRNIQYF
v_call: TRBV27
j_call: TRBJ2-4

cdr3_aa: CASSIGTGNSPLHF
v_call: TRBV5-5
j_call: TRBJ1-6

cdr3_aa: CASIPGLAETDTQYF
v_call: TRBV10-2
j_call: TRBJ2-3

cdr3_aa: CASSSGVVTDTQYF
v_call: TRBV6-2/TRBV6-3
j_call: TRBJ2-3

cdr3_aa: CASSLRLSRVPNEKLFF
v_call: TRBV7-9
j_call: TRBJ1-4

cdr3_aa: CSAREEGDTQYF
v_call: TRBV20-1
j_call: TRBJ2-3

cdr3_aa: CATSLSGQGLSSYNEQFF
v_call: TRBV24-1
j_call: TRBJ2-1

cdr3_aa: CATSDLARSGTNTGELFF
v_call: TRBV24-1
j_call: TRBJ2-2

cdr3_aa: CAISAGKGFPGNTIYF
v_call: TRBV10-3
j_call: TRBJ1-3

cdr3_aa: CASSLPRDRGYGYTF
v_call: TRBV7-9
j_call: TRBJ1-2

cdr3_aa: CASSYSRLESSYEQYF
v_call: TRBV6-5
j_call: TRBJ2-7

cdr3_aa: CASSPTGTGKDGYTF
v_call: TRBV12-3/TRBV12-4
j_call: TRBJ1-2

cdr3_aa: CASSQDQGLNTGELFF
v_call: TRBV4-3
j_call: TRBJ2-2

cdr3_aa: CASSQSGTGGYNEQFF
v_call: TRBV3-1
j_call: TRBJ2-1